The rows below give T cell receptor beta chains drawn from one sample of a study of a mutant IDH1 vaccine in newly diagnosed glioma. These TCRs are of unknown antigen specificity. TCRdb keeps only in-frame clones here, not all; method: immunoSEQ multiplex PCR. The sample has 60,000 or so clones; approximately 86% are singletons. Sequencing was performed on PBMCs, taken from a glioma patient whose treatment included an IDH1 peptide vaccine. The receptors were gathered from a woman under 30 with glioma. Some clones in this sample may be carry-over from other donors' samples. Each CDR3 is given with its conserved first and last residue.

>TRBV27|TRBJ2-2
CASSGAGAYTGELFF
>TRBV5-1|TRBJ2-2
CASSLRLAGRSGELFF
>TRBV9|TRBJ1-4
CASSVGPGQGTEKLFF
>TRBV27|TRBJ1-1
CASSHPVGQGLTEAFF
>TRBV10-1|TRBJ1-5
CASSVGSEGGQPQHF
>TRBV5-1|TRBJ2-1
CASSFRTLPNEQFF
>TRBV15|TRBJ1-3
CATSRVGQGIATIYF
>TRBV18|TRBJ2-7
CASSPNRDSGEQYF
>TRBV7-9|TRBJ1-1
CASRATGEYRGNTEAFF
>TRBV6-1|TRBJ2-7
CASSLPGTYEQYF
>TRBV7-9|TRBJ2-3
CASSLADTQYF
>TRBV5-1|TRBJ2-7
CASSYSGQREQYF
>TRBV6-4|TRBJ2-3
CASSGGGSTDTQYF
>TRBV10-2|TRBJ1-4
CASSESPHGTGGEKLFF
>TRBV5-8|TRBJ1-5
CASSLQGSNQPQHF
>TRBV19|TRBJ2-2
CASSLSGLIGELFF
>TRBV5-1|TRBJ1-5
CASSLGVGHPGNQPQHF
>TRBV10-2|TRBJ1-4
CASSTWGVSEKLFF
>TRBV27|TRBJ2-1
CASSFSRLAGAWGEQFF
>TRBV5-4|TRBJ2-7
CASSFGTSGPLEQYF
>TRBV7-2|TRBJ2-7
CASSPSFIYEQYF
>TRBV9|TRBJ2-7
CASSADLRTGEYF
>TRBV9|TRBJ2-7
CASSPSHSSGSSEQYF
>TRBV19|TRBJ1-4
CASGNEKLFF
>TRBV11-2|TRBJ1-2
CASSLPAGRGGYTF
>TRBV30|TRBJ2-5
CAWGTGVETQYF
>TRBV2|TRBJ1-5
CASSGRQVNQPQHF
>TRBV5-1|TRBJ2-7
CASSLRLAGGYEQYF
>TRBV10-1|TRBJ1-2
CASSESMGEVGYGYTF
>TRBV7-9|TRBJ1-2
CASSRGPGQGENGYTF
>TRBV10-3|TRBJ2-1
CAIAGLASVNEQFF
>TRBV1|TRBJ2-2
CTSSRGVVSGGVGNTGELFF
>TRBV18|TRBJ2-7
CASSPLSQYGRAGYEQYF
>TRBV19|TRBJ1-4
CASSVSQAPLEKLFF
>TRBV6-6|TRBJ2-2
CAIYQGGELFF
>TRBV12-5|TRBJ1-1
CASAGDGHTEAFF
>TRBV19|TRBJ2-7
CATTTARPEQYF
>TRBV29-1|TRBJ2-7
CSVEARPRESETSYEQYF
>TRBV4-2|TRBJ1-2
CASSRRGSGGAYGYTF
>TRBV14|TRBJ2-3
CASSHTEGVVDTQYF
>TRBV18|TRBJ2-1
CASSPTGGTEQFF
>TRBV2|TRBJ1-4
CASSSGRFNEKLFF
>TRBV10-3|TRBJ2-3
CAISDGTLTDTQYF
>TRBV7-9|TRBJ1-6
CASSFQTSSYNSPLHF
>TRBV29-1|TRBJ2-2
CSVEVGAGELFF
>TRBV30|TRBJ2-7
CAWSVLAGYYEQYF
>TRBV6-5|TRBJ2-1
CASSYSWAAGDNEQFF
>TRBV7-8|TRBJ2-7
CASSRISYEQYF
>TRBV10-3|TRBJ1-4
CAISTVATNEKLFF
>TRBV9|TRBJ1-1
CASSKQGVTEAFF
>TRBV9|TRBJ2-7
CASSSSGSDYEQYF
>TRBV5-7|TRBJ1-5
CASSWGGGWGGQPQHF
>TRBV2|TRBJ1-6
CASSESQGARSPLHF
>TRBV4-1|TRBJ2-7
CASSLGLARTYEQYF
>TRBV30|TRBJ2-3
CAWSVPAGATDTQYF
>TRBV4-1|TRBJ1-1
CASSLTGTGYTEAFF
>TRBV5-5|TRBJ1-2
CASSLAGQENYGYTF